This T cell receptor beta chain appears in the sequencing data of a study of T cell changes during pregnancy in multiple sclerosis (dated by TCRdb to the late 2010s). Concerning the study at large: The study looked at changes in the T cell repertoire across pregnancy in women with multiple sclerosis.

Library preparation was by the immunoSEQ multiplex PCR assay. The immuneACCESS repertoire file appears here via TCRdb, limited to in-frame rearrangements. These files lack a portion of the clones; in checked studies, under half of the deficit traces to unresolved V genes, and the cause of the others is not known. The sample profile shows roughly 45,000 clones; about 93% of them were found once. The top ten clonotypes cover roughly 4.3% of the sample. This clone was observed a single time. It lacks a known antigen. The input lacks base qualities; no much larger clone sits a single base away. Inclusive of the bounding cysteine and phenylalanine, the CDR3 is 17 residues long. The CDR3 DNA has 51 bases and is translated from base 1. V is cut by 4 bases and J by 3 bases, and the space between the germline ends is 19 bases.

The sequences come from CD8+ T cells from peripheral blood mononuclear cells, collected after pregnancy. The receptor's source is a female donor with multiple sclerosis, enrolled in a pregnancy study. Recombination joined TRBV23-1 with TRBJ1-5; the D gene is not confidently resolved. TRBV23-1 carries the ORF label, with uncertain function. The CDR3 region: CASSRVGIGSPNQPQHF. DNA sequence: TGCGCCAGCAGTCGAGTGGGCATTGGCTCTCCCAATCAGCCCCAGCATTTT.